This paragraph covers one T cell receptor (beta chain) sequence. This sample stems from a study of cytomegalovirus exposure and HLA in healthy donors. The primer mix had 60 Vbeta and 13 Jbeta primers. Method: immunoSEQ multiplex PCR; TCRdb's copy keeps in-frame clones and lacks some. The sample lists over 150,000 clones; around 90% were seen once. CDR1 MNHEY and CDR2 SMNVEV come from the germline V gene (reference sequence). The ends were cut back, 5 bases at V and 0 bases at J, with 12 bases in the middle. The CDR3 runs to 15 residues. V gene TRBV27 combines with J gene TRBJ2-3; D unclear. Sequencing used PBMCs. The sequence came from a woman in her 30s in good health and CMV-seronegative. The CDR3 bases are TGTGCCAGCAGTAAAGACACCTCTAGCACAGATACGCAGTATTTT. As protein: CASSKDTSSTDTQYF.